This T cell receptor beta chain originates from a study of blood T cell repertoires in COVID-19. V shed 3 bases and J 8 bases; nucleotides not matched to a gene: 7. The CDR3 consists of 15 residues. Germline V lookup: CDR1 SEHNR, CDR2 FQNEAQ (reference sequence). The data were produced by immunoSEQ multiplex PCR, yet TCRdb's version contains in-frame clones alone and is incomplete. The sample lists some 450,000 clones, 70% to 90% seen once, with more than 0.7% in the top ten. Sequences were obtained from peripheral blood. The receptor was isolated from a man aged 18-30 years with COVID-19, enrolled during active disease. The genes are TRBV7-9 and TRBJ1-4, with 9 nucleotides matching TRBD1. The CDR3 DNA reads TGTGCCAGCAGCTTCACCGGGACAGGGTTGGAAAAACTGTTTTTT. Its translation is CASSFTGTGLEKLFF.